This entry features one T cell receptor beta chain sequence. This sample was taken from a study of blood T cell repertoires in COVID-19. Adults between roughly 18 and 100 years of age took part from fewer than 30 US areas. Repertoires were generated with immunoSEQ multiplex PCR, while TCRdb's copy carries only in-frame clones and drops some. This table has 130,000 or so clones, 84% appearing once. Sequencing was carried out using PBMCs or T cells enriched from blood (not recorded which). The sequence came from a woman in her twenties or thirties who had recovered from COVID-19.

The CDR3, as DNA: TGTGCCAGCACCGTTCTTATCACAGATACGCAGTATTTT. Translating gives CASTVLITDTQYF. The rearrangement links TRBV2 to TRBJ2-3; D unclear. Germline V gene lookup returns CDR1 SNHLY and CDR2 FYNNEI. The CDR3 length is 13 residues. V gave up 7 bases and J gave up 2 bases, with 10 bases separating them.